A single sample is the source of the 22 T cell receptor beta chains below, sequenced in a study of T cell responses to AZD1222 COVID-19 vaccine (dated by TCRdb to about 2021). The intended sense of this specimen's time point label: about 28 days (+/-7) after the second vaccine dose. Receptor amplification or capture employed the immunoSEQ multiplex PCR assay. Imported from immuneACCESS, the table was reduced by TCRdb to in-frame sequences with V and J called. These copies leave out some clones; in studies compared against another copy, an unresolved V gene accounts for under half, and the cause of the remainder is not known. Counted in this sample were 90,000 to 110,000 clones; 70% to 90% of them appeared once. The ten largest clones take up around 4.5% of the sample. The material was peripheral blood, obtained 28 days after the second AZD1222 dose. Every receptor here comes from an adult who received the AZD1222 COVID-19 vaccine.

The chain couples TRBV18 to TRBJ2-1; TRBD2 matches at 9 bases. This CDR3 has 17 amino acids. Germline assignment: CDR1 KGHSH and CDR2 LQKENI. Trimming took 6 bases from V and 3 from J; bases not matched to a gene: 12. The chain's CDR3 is CASSPGGLAINYNEQFF. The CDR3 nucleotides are TGTGCCAGCTCGCCAGGGGGACTAGCAATAAACTACAATGAGCAGTTCTTC.

The CDR3 DNA is TGCGCCAGCAGCTTGGACGGAAATAGCAATCAGCCCCAGCATTTT. Amino acids: CASSLDGNSNQPQHF. The chain couples TRBV5-1 to TRBJ1-5, with D uncertain. V was shortened by 0 bases and J by 0 bases, with 7 bases between the two germline ends. CDR1 and CDR2 (germline): SGHRS, YFSETQ. The CDR3 length is 15 residues.

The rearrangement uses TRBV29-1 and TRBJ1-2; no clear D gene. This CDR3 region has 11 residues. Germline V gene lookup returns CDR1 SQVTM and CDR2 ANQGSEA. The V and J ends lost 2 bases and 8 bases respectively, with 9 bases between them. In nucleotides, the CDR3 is TGCAGCGTTGAATATCGGGGAGGCTACACCTTC. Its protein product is CSVEYRGGYTF.

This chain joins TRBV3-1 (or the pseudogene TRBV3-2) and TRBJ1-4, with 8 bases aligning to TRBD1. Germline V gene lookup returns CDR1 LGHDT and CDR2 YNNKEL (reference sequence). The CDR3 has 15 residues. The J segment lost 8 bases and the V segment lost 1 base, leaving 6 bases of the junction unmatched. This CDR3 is CASSQARGLGEKLFF. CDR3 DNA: TGTGCCAGCAGCCAAGCCAGGGGGCTTGGAGAAAAACTGTTTTTT.

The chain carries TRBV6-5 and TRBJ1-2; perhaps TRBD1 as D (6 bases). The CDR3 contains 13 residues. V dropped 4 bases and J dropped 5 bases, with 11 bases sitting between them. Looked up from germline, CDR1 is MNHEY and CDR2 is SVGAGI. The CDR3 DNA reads TGTGCCAGCAGTTTTGGACAGCTATATGGCTACACCTTC. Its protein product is CASSFGQLYGYTF.

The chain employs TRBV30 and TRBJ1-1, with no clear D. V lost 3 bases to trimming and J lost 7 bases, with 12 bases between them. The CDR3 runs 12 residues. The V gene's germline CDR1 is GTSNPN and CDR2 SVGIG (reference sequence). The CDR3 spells CAWSLPSFEAFF. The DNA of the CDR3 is TGTGCCTGGAGCCTCCCCTCCTTTGAAGCTTTCTTT.

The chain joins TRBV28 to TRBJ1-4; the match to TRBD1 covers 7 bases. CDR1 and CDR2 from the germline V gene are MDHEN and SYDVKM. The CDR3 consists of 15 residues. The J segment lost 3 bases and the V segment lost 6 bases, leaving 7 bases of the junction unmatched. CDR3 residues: CASRPGTAANEKLFF. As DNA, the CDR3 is TGTGCCAGCAGGCCCGGGACAGCGGCTAATGAAAAACTGTTTTTT.

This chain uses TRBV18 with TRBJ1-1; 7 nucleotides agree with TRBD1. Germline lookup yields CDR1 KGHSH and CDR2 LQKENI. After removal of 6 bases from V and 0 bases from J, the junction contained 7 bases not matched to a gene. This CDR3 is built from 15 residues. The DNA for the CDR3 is TGTGCCAGCTCGCCTCGGGACAGAATGAACACTGAAGCTTTCTTT. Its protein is CASSPRDRMNTEAFF.

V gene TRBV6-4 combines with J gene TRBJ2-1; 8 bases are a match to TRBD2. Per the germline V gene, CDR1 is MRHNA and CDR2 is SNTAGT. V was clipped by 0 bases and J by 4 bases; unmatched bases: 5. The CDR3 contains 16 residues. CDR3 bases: TGTGCCAGCAGTGACTCCGCCAGCGGGGGTTACAATGAGCAGTTCTTC. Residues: CASSDSASGGYNEQFF.

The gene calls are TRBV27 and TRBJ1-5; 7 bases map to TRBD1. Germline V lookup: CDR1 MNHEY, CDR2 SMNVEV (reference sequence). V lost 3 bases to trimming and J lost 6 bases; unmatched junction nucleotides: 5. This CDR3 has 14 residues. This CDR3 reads CASSLTGQGQPQHF. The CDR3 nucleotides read TGTGCCAGCAGTTTGACAGGGCAAGGTCAGCCCCAGCATTTT.

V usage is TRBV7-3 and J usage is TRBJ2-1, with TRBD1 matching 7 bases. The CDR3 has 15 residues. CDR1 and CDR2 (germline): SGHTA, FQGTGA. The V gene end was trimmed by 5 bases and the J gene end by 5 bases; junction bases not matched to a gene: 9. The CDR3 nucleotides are TGTGCCAGCAGCAGACAGGGTTTAGGAGACAATGAGCAGTTCTTC. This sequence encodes CASSRQGLGDNEQFF.

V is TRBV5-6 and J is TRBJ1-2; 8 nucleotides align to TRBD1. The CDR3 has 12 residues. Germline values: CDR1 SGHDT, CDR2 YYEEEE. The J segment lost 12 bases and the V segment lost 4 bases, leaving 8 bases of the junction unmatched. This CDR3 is CASSPGTGLDTF. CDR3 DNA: TGTGCCAGCAGCCCCGGGACAGGACTGGACACCTTC.

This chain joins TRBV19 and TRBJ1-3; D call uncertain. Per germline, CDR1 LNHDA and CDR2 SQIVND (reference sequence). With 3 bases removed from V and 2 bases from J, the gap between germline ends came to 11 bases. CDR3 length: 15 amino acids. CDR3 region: CASSITRAAGNTIYF. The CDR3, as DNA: TGTGCCAGTAGTATTACTAGGGCCGCTGGAAACACCATATATTTT. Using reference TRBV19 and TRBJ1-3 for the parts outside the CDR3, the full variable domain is DGGITQSPKYLFRKEGQNVTLSCEQNLNHDAMYWYRQDPGQGLRLIYYSQIVNDFQKGDIAEGYSVSREKKESFPLTVTSAQKNPTAFYLCASSITRAAGNTIYFGEGSWLTVV.

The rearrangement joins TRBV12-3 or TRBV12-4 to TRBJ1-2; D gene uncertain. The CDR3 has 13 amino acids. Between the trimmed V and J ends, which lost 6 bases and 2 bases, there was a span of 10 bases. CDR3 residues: CASSNRANYGYTF. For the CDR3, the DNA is TGTGCCAGCAGCAACCGGGCCAACTATGGCTACACCTTC.

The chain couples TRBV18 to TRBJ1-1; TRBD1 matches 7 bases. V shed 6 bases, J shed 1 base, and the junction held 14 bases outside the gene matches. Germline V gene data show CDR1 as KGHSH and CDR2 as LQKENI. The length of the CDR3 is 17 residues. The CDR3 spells CASSPLKGAGKNTEAFF. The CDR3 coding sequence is TGTGCCAGCTCGCCTTTAAAGGGGGCGGGAAAGAACACTGAAGCTTTCTTT.

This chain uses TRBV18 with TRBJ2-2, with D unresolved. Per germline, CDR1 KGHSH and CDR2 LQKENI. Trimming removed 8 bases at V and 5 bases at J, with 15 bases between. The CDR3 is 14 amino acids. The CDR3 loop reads CASPDEKVTGELFF. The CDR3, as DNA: TGTGCCAGCCCTGATGAGAAGGTGACCGGGGAGCTGTTTTTT.

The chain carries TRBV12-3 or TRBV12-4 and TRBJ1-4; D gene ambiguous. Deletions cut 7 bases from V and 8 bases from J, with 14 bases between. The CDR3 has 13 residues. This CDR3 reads CASTFPGNEKLFF. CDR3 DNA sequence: TGTGCCAGCACATTCCCCGGAAACGAAAAACTGTTTTTT.

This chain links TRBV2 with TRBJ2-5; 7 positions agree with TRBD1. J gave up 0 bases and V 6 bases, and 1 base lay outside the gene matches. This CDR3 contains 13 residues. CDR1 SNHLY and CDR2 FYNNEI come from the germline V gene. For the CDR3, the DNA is TGTGCCAGCAGCAGGGGGTACCAAGAGACCCAGTACTTC. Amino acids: CASSRGYQETQYF.

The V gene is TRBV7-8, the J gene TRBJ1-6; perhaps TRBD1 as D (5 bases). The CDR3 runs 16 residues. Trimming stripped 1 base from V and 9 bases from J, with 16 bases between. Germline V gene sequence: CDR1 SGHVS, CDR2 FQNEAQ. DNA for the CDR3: TGTGCCAGCAGCTTAGGTCGGCAGGCTGGGGGTTCACCCCTCCACTTT. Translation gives CASSLGRQAGGSPLHF.

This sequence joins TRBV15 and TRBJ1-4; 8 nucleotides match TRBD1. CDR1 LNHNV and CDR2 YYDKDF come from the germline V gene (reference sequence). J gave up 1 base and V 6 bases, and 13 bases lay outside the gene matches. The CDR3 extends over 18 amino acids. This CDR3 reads CATRSHGQGERTNEKLFF. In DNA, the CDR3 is TGTGCCACCAGGAGCCACGGACAGGGAGAGAGAACTAATGAAAAACTGTTTTTT.

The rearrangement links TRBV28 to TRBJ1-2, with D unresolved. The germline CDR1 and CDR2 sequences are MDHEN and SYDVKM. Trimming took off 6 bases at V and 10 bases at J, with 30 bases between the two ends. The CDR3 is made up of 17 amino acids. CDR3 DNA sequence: TGTGCCAGCAGGTCTCATGGGTCTGGCGGACGTGCTTTTCACTACACCTTC. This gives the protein CASRSHGSGGRAFHYTF.

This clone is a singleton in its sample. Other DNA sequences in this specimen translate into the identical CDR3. The DNA for the CDR3 is TGTGCCAGCAGTTTTGGGAGGAACACTGAAGCTTTCTTT. Its protein product is CASSFGRNTEAFF. This chain connects TRBV12-3 or TRBV12-4 to TRBJ1-1; no clear D gene. V lost 3 bases and J lost 1, with 6 bases in between. The CDR3 is 13 residues long.